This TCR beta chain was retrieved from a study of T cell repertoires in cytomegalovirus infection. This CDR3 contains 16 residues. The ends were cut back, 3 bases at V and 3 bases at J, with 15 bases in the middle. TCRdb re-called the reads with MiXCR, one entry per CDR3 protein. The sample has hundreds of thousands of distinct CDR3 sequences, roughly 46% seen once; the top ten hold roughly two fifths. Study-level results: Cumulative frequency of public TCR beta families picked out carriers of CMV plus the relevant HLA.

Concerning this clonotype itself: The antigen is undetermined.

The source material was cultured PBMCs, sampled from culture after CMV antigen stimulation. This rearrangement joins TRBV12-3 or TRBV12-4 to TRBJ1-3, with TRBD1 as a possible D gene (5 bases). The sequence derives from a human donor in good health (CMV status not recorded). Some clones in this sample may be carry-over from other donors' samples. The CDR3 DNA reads TGTGCCAGCAGTTTCCTGGCCAGGGCGGATGGAAACACCATATATTTT. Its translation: CASSFLARADGNTIYF.